The present entry profiles one TCR beta chain with its context. Its cognate antigen is unknown. Method: immunoSEQ multiplex PCR; TCRdb's copy keeps in-frame clones and lacks some. The sample lists more than 85,000 clones, 85% to 95% occurring once. Germline assignment: CDR1 MGHRA and CDR2 YSYEKL. V was shortened by 2 bases and J by 2 bases, with 16 bases between the two germline ends. CDR3 length equals 17 residues. The data are from a study of graft-versus-host responses after intestinal transplantation. Study-level results: Investigators detected GvH clones in recipient marrow, with some emerging earlier in ileum or blood. Early post-transplant HvG declines showed an association with peak circulating GvH clone levels.

V and J are TRBV4-1 and TRBJ2-1; D is unresolved. The sample was unstimulated CD8+ T cells sorted from spleen or lymph node cells, taken before intestinal transplant. The receptor comes from a human donor who received an intestinal transplant. CDR3 sequence: CASSQKSSSGPYNEQFF. CDR3 DNA sequence: TGCGCCAGCAGCCAAAAGTCGTCGTCCGGTCCCTACAATGAGCAGTTCTTC.